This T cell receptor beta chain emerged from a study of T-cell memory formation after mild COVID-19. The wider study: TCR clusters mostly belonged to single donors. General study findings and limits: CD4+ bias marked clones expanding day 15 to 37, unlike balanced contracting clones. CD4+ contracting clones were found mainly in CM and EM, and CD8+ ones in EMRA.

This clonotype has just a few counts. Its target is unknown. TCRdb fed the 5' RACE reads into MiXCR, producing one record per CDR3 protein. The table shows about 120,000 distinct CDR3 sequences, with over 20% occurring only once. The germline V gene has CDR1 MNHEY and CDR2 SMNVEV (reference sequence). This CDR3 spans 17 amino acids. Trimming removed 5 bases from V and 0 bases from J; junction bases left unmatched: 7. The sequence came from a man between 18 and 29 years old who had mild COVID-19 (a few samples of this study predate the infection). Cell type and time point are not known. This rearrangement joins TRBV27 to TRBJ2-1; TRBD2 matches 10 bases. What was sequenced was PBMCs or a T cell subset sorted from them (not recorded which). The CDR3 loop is CASSPIAGGSSYNEQFF. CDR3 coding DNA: TGTGCCAGCAGTCCGATAGCGGGGGGTTCCTCCTACAATGAGCAGTTCTTC.